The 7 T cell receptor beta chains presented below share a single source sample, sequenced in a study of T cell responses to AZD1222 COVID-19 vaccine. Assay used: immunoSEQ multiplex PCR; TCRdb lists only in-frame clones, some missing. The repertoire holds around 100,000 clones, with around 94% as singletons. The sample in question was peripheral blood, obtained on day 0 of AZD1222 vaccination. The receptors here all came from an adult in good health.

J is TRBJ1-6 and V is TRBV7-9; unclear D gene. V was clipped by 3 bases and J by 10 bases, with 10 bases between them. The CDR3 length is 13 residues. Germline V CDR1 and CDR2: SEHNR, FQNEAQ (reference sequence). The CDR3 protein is CASSLRPGSPLHF. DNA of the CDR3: TGTGCCAGCAGCTTGAGACCTGGATCACCCCTCCACTTT.

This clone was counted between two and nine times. The CDR3 DNA reads TGTGCCAGCAGCCAAGTAGGGACAGGCGGCTATGGCTACACCTTC. Protein: CASSQVGTGGYGYTF. The rearrangement uses TRBV3-1 (or the pseudogene TRBV3-2) and TRBJ1-2; TRBD1 matches at 8 bases. After removal of 1 base from V and 4 bases from J, the junction contained 5 bases not matched to a gene. The CDR3 is 15 amino acids. The germline CDR1 and CDR2 sequences are LGHDT and YNNKEL (reference sequence).

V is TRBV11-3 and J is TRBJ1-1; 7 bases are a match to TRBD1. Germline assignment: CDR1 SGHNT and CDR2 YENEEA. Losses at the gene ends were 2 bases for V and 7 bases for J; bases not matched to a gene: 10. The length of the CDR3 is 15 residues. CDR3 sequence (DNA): TGTGCCAGCAGCTTATTAAAAAGACAGGGAAGTGAAGCTTTCTTT. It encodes CASSLLKRQGSEAFF.

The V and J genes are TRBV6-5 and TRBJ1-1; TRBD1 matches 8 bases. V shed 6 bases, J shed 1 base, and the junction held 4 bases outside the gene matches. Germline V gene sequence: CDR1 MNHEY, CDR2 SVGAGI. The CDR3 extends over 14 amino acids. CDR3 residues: CASRRDRTNTEAFF. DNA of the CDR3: TGTGCCAGCAGGAGGGACAGGACGAACACTGAAGCTTTCTTT.

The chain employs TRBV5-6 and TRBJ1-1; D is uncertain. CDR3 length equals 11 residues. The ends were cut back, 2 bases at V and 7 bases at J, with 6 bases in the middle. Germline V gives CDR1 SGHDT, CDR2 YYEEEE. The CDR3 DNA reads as TGTGCCAGCAGCTTCGAAGTTGAAGCTTTCTTT. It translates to CASSFEVEAFF.

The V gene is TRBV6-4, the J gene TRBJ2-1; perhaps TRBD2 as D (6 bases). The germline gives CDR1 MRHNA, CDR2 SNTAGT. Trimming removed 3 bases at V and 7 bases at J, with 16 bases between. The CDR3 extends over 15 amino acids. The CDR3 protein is CASSEGQGGGNEQFF. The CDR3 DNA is TGTGCCAGCAGTGAGGGGCAGGGAGGAGGAAATGAGCAGTTCTTC.

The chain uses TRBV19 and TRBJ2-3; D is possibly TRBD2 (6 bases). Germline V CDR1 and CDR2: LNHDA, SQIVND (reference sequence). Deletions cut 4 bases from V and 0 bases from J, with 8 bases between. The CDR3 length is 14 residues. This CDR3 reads CASSTGTSTDTQYF. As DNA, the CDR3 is TGTGCCAGTAGTACCGGGACTAGCACAGATACGCAGTATTTT.